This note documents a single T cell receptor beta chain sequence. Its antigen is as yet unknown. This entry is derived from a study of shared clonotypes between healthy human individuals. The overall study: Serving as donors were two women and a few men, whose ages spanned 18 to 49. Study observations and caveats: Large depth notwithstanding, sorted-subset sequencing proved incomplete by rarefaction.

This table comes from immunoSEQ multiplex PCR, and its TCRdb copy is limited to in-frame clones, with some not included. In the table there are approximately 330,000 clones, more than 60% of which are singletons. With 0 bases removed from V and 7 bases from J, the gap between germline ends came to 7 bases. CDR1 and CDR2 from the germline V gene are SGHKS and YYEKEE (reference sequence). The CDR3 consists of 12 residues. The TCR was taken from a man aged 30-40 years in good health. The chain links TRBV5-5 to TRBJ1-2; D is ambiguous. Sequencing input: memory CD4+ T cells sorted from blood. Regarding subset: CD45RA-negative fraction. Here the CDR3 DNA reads TGTGCCAGCAGCTTGGGTCTAGGTGGCTACACCTTC. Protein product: CASSLGLGGYTF.